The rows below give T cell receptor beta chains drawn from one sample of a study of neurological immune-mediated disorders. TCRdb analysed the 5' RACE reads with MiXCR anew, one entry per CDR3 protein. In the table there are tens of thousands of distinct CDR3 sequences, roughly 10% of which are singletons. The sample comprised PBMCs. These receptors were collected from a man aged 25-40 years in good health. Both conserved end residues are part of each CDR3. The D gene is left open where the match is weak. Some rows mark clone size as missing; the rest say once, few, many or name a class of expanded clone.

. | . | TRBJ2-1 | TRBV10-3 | CASQMGDSYNEQFF | TGTGCCAGCCAAATGGGTGACAGCTACAATGAGCAGTTCTTC
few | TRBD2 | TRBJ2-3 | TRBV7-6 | CASSREVSTDTQYF | TGTGCCAGCAGCCGGGAGGTTAGCACAGATACGCAGTATTTT
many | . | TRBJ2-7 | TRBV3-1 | CASSQRSRDYEQYF | TGTGCCAGCAGCCAGAGGAGCCGAGACTACGAGCAGTACTTC
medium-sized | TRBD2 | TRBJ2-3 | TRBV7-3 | CASSSGLAGVTDTQYF | TGTGCCAGCAGCTCCGGACTAGCGGGTGTCACAGATACGCAGTATTTT
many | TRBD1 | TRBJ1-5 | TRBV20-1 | CSARGDRGHQPQHF | TGCAGTGCTAGGGGGGACAGGGGACATCAGCCCCAGCATTTT
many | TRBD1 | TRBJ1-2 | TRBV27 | CASSMAGGSYTF | TGTGCCAGCAGTATGGCAGGGGGCTCCTACACCTTC
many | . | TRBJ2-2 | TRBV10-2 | CASRDTPMTGELFF | TGCGCCAGCCGGGACACCCCGATGACCGGGGAGCTGTTTTTT
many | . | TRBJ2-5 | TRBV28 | CASSLRTVQETQYF | TGTGCCAGCAGTTTGCGGACAGTCCAAGAGACCCAGTACTTC
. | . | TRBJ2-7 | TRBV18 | CASSPGDLGGPHEQYF | TGTGCCAGCTCACCAGGGGATCTAGGGGGACCTCACGAGCAGTACTTC
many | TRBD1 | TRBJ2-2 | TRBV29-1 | CSSGQGSGTGELFF | TGCAGCAGCGGACAGGGGTCGGGTACCGGGGAGCTGTTTTTT
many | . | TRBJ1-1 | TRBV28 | CASRLQEGEAFF | TGTGCCAGCAGATTACAGGAAGGTGAAGCTTTCTTT
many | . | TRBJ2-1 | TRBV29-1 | CSVDLGDGGNEQFF | TGCAGCGTTGATCTTGGGGATGGGGGCAATGAGCAGTTCTTC
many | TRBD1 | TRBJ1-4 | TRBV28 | CASSPFSTGGAGFEKLFF | TGTGCCAGCAGTCCCTTTTCCACAGGGGGCGCGGGATTTGAAAAACTGTTTTTT
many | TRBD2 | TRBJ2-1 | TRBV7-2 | CASSLAHPSGGRDNEQFF | TGTGCCAGCAGCTTAGCGCATCCGTCGGGAGGGCGGGACAATGAGCAGTTCTTC
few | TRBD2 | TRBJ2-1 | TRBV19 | CASKPRGEGSNEQFF | TGTGCCAGCAAGCCCCGGGGGGAGGGGTCAAATGAGCAGTTCTTC
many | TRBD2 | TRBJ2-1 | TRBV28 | CASSPGLSHDEQFF | TGTGCCAGCAGTCCGGGACTATCCCACGATGAGCAGTTCTTC
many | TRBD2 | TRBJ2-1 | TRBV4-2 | CASSRTGLAQIYNEQFF | TGTGCCAGCAGCCGGACGGGACTAGCGCAGATCTACAATGAGCAGTTCTTC
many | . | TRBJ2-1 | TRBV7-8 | CASSLKPGQRSYNEQFF | TGTGCCAGCAGCCTGAAACCGGGACAACGCTCCTACAATGAGCAGTTCTTC
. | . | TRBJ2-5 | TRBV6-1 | CASSEWGQSQETQYF | TGTGCCAGCAGTGAATGGGGACAAAGCCAAGAGACCCAGTACTTC
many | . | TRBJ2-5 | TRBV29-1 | CSVEGETQYF | TGCAGCGTTGAGGGAGAGACCCAGTACTTC
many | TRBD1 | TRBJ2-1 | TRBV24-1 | CATSDHRTGGYNEQFF | TGTGCCACCAGTGATCATAGGACAGGGGGGTACAATGAGCAGTTCTTC
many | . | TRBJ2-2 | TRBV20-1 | CSASGPLNTGELFF | TGCAGTGCTAGTGGACCATTGAACACCGGGGAGCTGTTTTTT
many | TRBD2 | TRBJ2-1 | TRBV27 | CASSGREGSYNEQFF | TGTGCCAGCAGTGGGCGGGAGGGCTCCTACAATGAGCAGTTCTTC
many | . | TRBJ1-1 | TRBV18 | CASSSRDKNTEAFF | TGTGCCAGCTCATCCCGGGACAAGAACACTGAAGCTTTCTTT
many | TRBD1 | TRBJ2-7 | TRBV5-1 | CASSLFSPDRSSYEQYF | TGCGCCAGCAGCTTGTTTTCCCCGGACAGGAGCTCCTACGAGCAGTACTTC
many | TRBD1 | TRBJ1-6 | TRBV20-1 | CSAAPDRVNSPLHF | TGCAGTGCTGCTCCGGACAGGGTTAATTCACCCCTCCACTTT
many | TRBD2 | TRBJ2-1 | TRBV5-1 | CASSLGLAGGPYNEQFF | TGCGCCAGCAGCTTGGGACTAGCGGGAGGGCCTTACAATGAGCAGTTCTTC
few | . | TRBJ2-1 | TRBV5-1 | CASSLGVNEQFF | TGCGCCAGCAGCTTGGGGGTCAATGAGCAGTTCTTC
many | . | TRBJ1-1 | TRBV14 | CASRATNTEAFF | TGTGCCAGCAGGGCTACGAACACTGAAGCTTTCTTT
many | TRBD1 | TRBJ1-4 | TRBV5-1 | CASSLAPTGGNEKLFF | TGCGCCAGCAGCTTGGCACCGACAGGGGGCAATGAAAAACTGTTTTTT
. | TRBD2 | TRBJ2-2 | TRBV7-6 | CASSPYDTSVTGELFF | TGTGCCAGCAGCCCCTACGACACTAGCGTAACCGGGGAGCTGTTTTTT
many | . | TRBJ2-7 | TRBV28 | CASSLRGFSSYEQYF | TGTGCCAGCAGCCTCAGGGGCTTTAGCTCCTACGAGCAGTACTTC
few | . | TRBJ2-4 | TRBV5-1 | CASSPQVRVGENIQYF | TGCGCCAGCAGCCCCCAGGTGAGGGTAGGAGAAAACATTCAGTACTTC
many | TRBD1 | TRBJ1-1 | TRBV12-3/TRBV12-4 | CASSSPTGGGTEAFF | TGTGCCAGCAGTTCCCCGACAGGGGGCGGAACTGAAGCTTTCTTT
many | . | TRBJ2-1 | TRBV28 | CASWGRDNEQFF | TGTGCCAGCTGGGGACGTGACAATGAGCAGTTCTTC
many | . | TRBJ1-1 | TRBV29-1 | CSAPRPVGTEAFF | TGCAGCGCCCCGAGACCCGTGGGCACTGAAGCTTTCTTT
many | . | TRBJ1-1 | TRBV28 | CASSPGSEAFF | TGTGCCAGCAGTCCAGGCTCTGAAGCTTTCTTT
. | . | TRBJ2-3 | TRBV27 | CASSLYPTGSTDTQYF | TGTGCCAGCAGTTTATACCCCACAGGGTCGACAGATACGCAGTATTTT
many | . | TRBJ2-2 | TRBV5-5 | CASSWAGEPNTGELFF | TGTGCCAGCAGCTGGGCTGGGGAGCCCAACACCGGGGAGCTGTTTTTT
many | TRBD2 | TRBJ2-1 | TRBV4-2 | CASSQGFGGRQDNEQFF | TGTGCCAGCAGCCAAGGGTTTGGCGGGAGACAAGACAATGAGCAGTTCTTC
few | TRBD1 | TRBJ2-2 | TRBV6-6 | CASKGGQGSSGELFF | TGTGCCAGCAAAGGGGGACAGGGGTCGTCCGGGGAGCTGTTTTTT
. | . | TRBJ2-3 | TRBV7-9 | CASSHGAGSDTQYF | TGTGCCAGCAGCCATGGCGCTGGGTCAGATACACAGTATTTT
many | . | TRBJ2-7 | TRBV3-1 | CASSQGAGSYEQYF | TGTGCCAGCAGCCAAGGGGCAGGTTCGTACGAGCAGTACTTC
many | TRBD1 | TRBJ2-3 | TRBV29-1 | CSKTGGISTDTQYF | TGCAGTAAAACAGGGGGCATTAGCACAGATACGCAGTATTTT
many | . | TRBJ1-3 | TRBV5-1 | CASSLRPTAGNTIYF | TGCGCCAGCAGCTTGAGGCCCACCGCTGGAAACACCATATATTTT
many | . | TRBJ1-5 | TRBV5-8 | CASSLHNSNQPQHF | TGTGCCAGCAGCTTACATAATAGCAATCAGCCCCAGCATTTT